Below are 27 T cell receptor beta chains sequenced from a single sample in a study of T cell responses to AZD1222 COVID-19 vaccine. This table comes from immunoSEQ multiplex PCR, and its TCRdb copy is limited to in-frame clones, with some not included. Here the sample spans some 85,000 clones, around 90% being singletons. The specimen was peripheral blood, collected on day 0 of AZD1222 vaccination. These receptors all come from an adult in good health.

The chain recombines TRBV10-3 with TRBJ1-1; no clear D. The V end was cut by 4 bases, the J end by 1 base, with 10 bases between. This CDR3 has 14 residues. Germline values: CDR1 ENHRY, CDR2 SYGVKD. The DNA of the CDR3 is TGTGCCATCAGTGTCGGGGTAGGGAACACTGAAGCTTTCTTT. Translated, it gives CAISVGVGNTEAFF.

This clone was observed a handful of times. The chain combines TRBV4-3 with TRBJ1-1; D gene unclear. The CDR3 totals 13 residues. V lost 1 base, J lost 1 base, and 4 bases lay in between. The germline V gene encodes CDR1 LGHNA and CDR2 YSLEER. CDR3 DNA sequence: TGCGCCAGCAGCCAAGGCCGGAACACTGAAGCTTTCTTT. Its translation is CASSQGRNTEAFF.

V usage is TRBV6-5 and J usage is TRBJ1-3; D uncertain. CDR1 is MNHEY, CDR2 SVGAGI, per germline. The CDR3 length is 15 residues. The V end was cut by 5 bases, the J end by 6 bases, with 17 bases between. The CDR3 nucleotides read TGTGCCAGCAGTCGCTACGGGCAGAATTTAAACACCATATATTTT. Encoded protein: CASSRYGQNLNTIYF.

The chain is built from TRBV7-2 and TRBJ2-1; D remains unclear. Looked up from germline, CDR1 is SGHTA and CDR2 is FQGNSA. V gave up 5 bases and J gave up 10 bases, with 9 bases separating them. The CDR3 is 11 amino acids. For the CDR3, the DNA is TGTGCCAGCAGCCCCCGCCGCGAGCAGTTCTTC. The encoded protein is CASSPRREQFF.

V is TRBV5-4 and J is TRBJ2-1; TRBD2 matches at 10 bases. CDR3 length equals 16 residues. Germline V gives CDR1 SGHNT, CDR2 YYREEE (reference sequence). Losses at the gene ends were 0 bases for V and 5 bases for J; bases not matched to a gene: 5. CDR3 DNA sequence: TGTGCCAGCAGCTTGGGGCTAGCGGGAGTAAACAATGAGCAGTTCTTC. It specifies CASSLGLAGVNNEQFF.

In its sample, this clone was seen a few times. This sequence joins TRBV5-6 and TRBJ1-6; 7 bases are shared with TRBD1. This CDR3 has 14 amino acids. The ends lost 4 bases at V and 9 bases at J; junction bases unmatched: 7. The germline CDR1 and CDR2 sequences are SGHDT and YYEEEE. The CDR3: CASSLNTGVSPLHF. The CDR3 nucleotides read TGTGCCAGCAGCCTGAATACAGGGGTTTCACCCCTCCACTTT.

This sequence joins TRBV28 and TRBJ1-3; no reliable D call. The CDR3 has 13 residues. Germline V gene lookup returns CDR1 MDHEN and CDR2 SYDVKM. The V end lost 8 bases, the J end lost 0 bases, and 8 bases lay between the germline ends. The CDR3 region is CASPDSSGNTIYF. CDR3 sequence (DNA): TGTGCCAGCCCCGATAGCTCTGGAAACACCATATATTTT.

This chain uses TRBV20-1 with TRBJ2-1; D might be TRBD1 or TRBD2, each matching 5 bases. This CDR3 region has 10 residues. Germline CDR1 reads DFQATT; CDR2 reads SNEGSKA (reference sequence). Trimming shortened V by 5 bases and J by 8 bases, and 7 bases separated the two germline ends. Here the CDR3 DNA reads TGCAGTGCTTGGGGGTATGAGCAGTTCTTC. This gives the protein CSAWGYEQFF.

The CDR3 is CASSCNRERACNQPQHF. The CDR3 DNA is TGTGCCAGTAGTTGTAACAGGGAGAGGGCGTGCAATCAGCCCCAGCATTTT. The V gene is TRBV19, the J gene TRBJ1-5, with D tentatively TRBD1 (6 bases). The CDR3 sequence is 17 residues long. In germline, CDR1 is LNHDA, CDR2 SQIVND (reference sequence). V was pared by 5 bases and J by 2 bases, with 19 bases between.

The CDR3 spells CASSLGLAGGETQYF. The DNA of the CDR3 is TGTGCCAGCAGCTTAGGACTAGCGGGAGGAGAGACCCAGTACTTC. The chain employs TRBV5-6 and TRBJ2-5; 14 bases align to TRBD2. J lost 4 bases, V lost 2 bases, and 1 base had no gene match. The CDR3 is 15 amino acids. Germline-derived CDR1 and CDR2 are SGHDT and YYEEEE.

V usage is TRBV6-5 and J usage is TRBJ2-1; TRBD2 agrees at 7 bases. This CDR3 spans 15 amino acids. Germline lookup yields CDR1 MNHEY and CDR2 SVGAGI. The ends lost 0 bases at V and 3 bases at J; junction bases unmatched: 2. The CDR3 protein is CASSYSGGSYNEQFF. Written as DNA, the CDR3 is TGTGCCAGCAGTTACTCGGGCGGGAGCTACAATGAGCAGTTCTTC.

CDR3 sequence: CASSFGVSYEQYF. CDR3 coding DNA: TGTGCCAGCAGTTTCGGGGTGTCCTACGAGCAGTACTTC. V is TRBV27 and J is TRBJ2-7; D possibly corresponds to TRBD2 (5 bases). V was shortened by 3 bases and J by 1 base, with 7 bases between the two germline ends. Germline loops: CDR1 MNHEY, CDR2 SMNVEV (reference sequence). This CDR3 has 13 residues.

The gene calls are TRBV28 and TRBJ1-3, with D possibly TRBD1 on 6 matching bases. V shed 5 bases and J shed 5 bases, with 10 bases lying between them. Germline CDR1 MDHEN, CDR2 SYDVKM. The CDR3 extends over 13 amino acids. CDR3 region: CASSEQGRNTIYF. CDR3 nucleotides: TGTGCCAGCAGTGAACAGGGTAGAAACACCATATATTTT.

This clone has more than one count but fewer than ten. The V and J genes are TRBV18 and TRBJ1-1; D not resolved. Trimming pared 5 bases from V and 0 bases from J, leaving 10 bases between. Germline V gives CDR1 KGHSH, CDR2 LQKENI. The CDR3 covers 14 residues. The CDR3 DNA is TGTGCCAGCTCAAGGGCTGAAATGAACACTGAAGCTTTCTTT. Translated: CASSRAEMNTEAFF.

This clone was counted only a few times. The chain is built from TRBV7-9 and TRBJ2-2, with D possibly being TRBD1 (6 bases). Trimming removed 3 bases from V and 5 bases from J, with 10 bases in between. The length of the CDR3 is 14 residues. Germline V CDR1 and CDR2: SEHNR, FQNEAQ (reference sequence). In nucleotides, the CDR3 is TGTGCCAGCAGCTTCTCAGGGGAGACCGGGGAGCTGTTTTTT. This encodes CASSFSGETGELFF.

The chain carries TRBV4-3 and TRBJ2-1; TRBD2 matches 9 bases. The CDR3 has 17 residues. The V segment lost 0 bases and the J segment 2 bases; nucleotides outside the gene matches: 5. CDR1 is LGHNA, CDR2 YSLEER, per germline. Here the CDR3 reads CASSQDLGGRAYNEQFF. CDR3 in DNA: TGCGCCAGCAGCCAAGACCTTGGCGGGAGGGCCTACAATGAGCAGTTCTTC.

The V and J genes are TRBV28 and TRBJ1-2; 8 positions match TRBD1. Germline V lookup: CDR1 MDHEN, CDR2 SYDVKM. The CDR3 has 16 residues. Trimming cost V 2 bases and J 4 bases; bases outside gene matches: 9. CDR3 region: CASSLLQGAAGYGYTF. For the CDR3, the DNA is TGTGCCAGCAGTTTACTTCAGGGGGCAGCAGGCTATGGCTACACCTTC.

The chain employs TRBV9 and TRBJ1-1; 9 bases align to TRBD1. Germline V lookup: CDR1 SGDLS, CDR2 YYNGEE. CDR3 length equals 17 residues. V lost 0 bases and J lost 7; bases outside the gene matches: 13. This chain's CDR3 is CASSVDWRQGVSGEAFF. DNA of the CDR3: TGTGCCAGCAGCGTAGATTGGAGACAGGGGGTCTCCGGTGAAGCTTTCTTT.

The chain has TRBV6-5 and TRBJ2-7, with 7 bases aligning to TRBD1. Germline loops: CDR1 MNHEY, CDR2 SVGAGI. Trimming cost V 6 bases and J 8 bases; bases outside gene matches: 13. CDR3 length: 14 amino acids. CDR3 coding DNA: TGTGCCAGCAGGTCCGGGACAGATTTGGTGAAGCAGTACTTC. It yields the protein CASRSGTDLVKQYF.

The chain recombines TRBV6-6 with TRBJ2-3, with D maybe TRBD1 (6 bases). Trimming pared 6 bases from V and 4 bases from J, leaving 17 bases between. CDR3 length: 15 amino acids. CDR1 is MNHNY and CDR2 is SVGAGI in the germline V gene (reference sequence). CDR3 in DNA: TGTGCCAGCAGGGGGGCGACAGGAGTCTCAGATACGCAGTATTTT. Translation: CASRGATGVSDTQYF.

This clone was counted once. As the CDR3 is not closed by the conserved phenylalanine or tryptophan, this likely results from a read error. J is TRBJ1-1 and V is TRBV9; D is unresolved. This CDR3 has 14 residues. Trimming took 3 bases from V and 6 from J, leaving 15 bases between them. Germline V gene lookup returns CDR1 SGDLS and CDR2 YYNGEE. This CDR3 reads CASSASRWAAEAFL. The CDR3 DNA sequence: TGTGCCAGCAGCGCCTCCCGATGGGCGGCTGAAGCTTTCCTT.

This chain connects TRBV29-1 to TRBJ2-5; TRBD1 aligns across 7 bases. The CDR3 is 13 amino acids. CDR1 and CDR2 from the germline V gene are SQVTM and ANQGSEA. The ends lost 2 bases at V and 5 bases at J; junction bases unmatched: 5. As DNA, the CDR3 is TGCAGCGTTGAAAAGGGGGCGAGGGAGACCCAGTACTTC. Residues: CSVEKGARETQYF. The full variable domain, with the rest looked up from reference TRBV29-1 and TRBJ2-5, is SAVISQKPSRDICQRGTSLTIQCQVDSQVTMMFWYRQQPGQSLTLIATANQGSEATYESGFVIDKFPISRPNLTFSTLTVSNMSPEDSSIYLCSVEKGARETQYFGPGTRLLVL.

The V and J genes are TRBV19 and TRBJ2-1, with 8 bases that match TRBD2. Germline CDR1 reads LNHDA; CDR2 reads SQIVND (reference sequence). This CDR3 has 15 residues. V lost 4 bases and J lost 6; bases outside the gene matches: 8. CDR3 amino acids: CASSTGGRMVNEQFF. In DNA, the CDR3 is TGTGCCAGTAGTACCGGCGGGAGGATGGTCAATGAGCAGTTCTTC.

The chain couples TRBV7-2 to TRBJ1-1; D is unclear. Deletions cut 3 bases from V and 0 bases from J, with 11 bases between. Looked up from germline, CDR1 is SGHTA and CDR2 is FQGNSA. The CDR3 extends over 15 amino acids. CDR3 loop: CASSLGTGMNTEAFF. Here the CDR3 DNA reads TGTGCCAGCAGCTTGGGAACCGGTATGAACACTGAAGCTTTCTTT.

The chain has TRBV19 and TRBJ1-2; 9 nucleotides line up with TRBD1. The V and J ends lost 2 bases and 5 bases, in that order; junction bases with no gene match: 6. Germline V gene sequence: CDR1 LNHDA, CDR2 SQIVND (reference sequence). The CDR3 spans 15 residues. This CDR3 is CASSISGQGGYGYTF. CDR3 sequence (DNA): TGTGCCAGTAGTATATCGGGACAGGGCGGGTATGGCTACACCTTC.

V is TRBV7-2 and J is TRBJ1-4; perhaps TRBD1 as D (5 bases). This CDR3 comprises 15 residues. V was cut by 2 bases and J by 3 bases, with 10 bases left in between. Germline V gene sequence: CDR1 SGHTA, CDR2 FQGNSA. The DNA for the CDR3 is TGTGCCAGCAGCTTACAGGGTCTGCCTAATGAAAAACTGTTTTTT. It translates to CASSLQGLPNEKLFF.

The chain carries TRBV7-2 and TRBJ2-2; 10 nucleotides agree with TRBD1. Germline CDR1 reads SGHTA; CDR2 reads FQGNSA. Trimming took 4 bases from V and 5 from J; bases not matched to a gene: 1. The CDR3 extends over 14 amino acids. The CDR3 DNA reads TGTGCCAGCAGCTGGACAGGGGGAACCGGGGAGCTGTTTTTT. Its protein product is CASSWTGGTGELFF.